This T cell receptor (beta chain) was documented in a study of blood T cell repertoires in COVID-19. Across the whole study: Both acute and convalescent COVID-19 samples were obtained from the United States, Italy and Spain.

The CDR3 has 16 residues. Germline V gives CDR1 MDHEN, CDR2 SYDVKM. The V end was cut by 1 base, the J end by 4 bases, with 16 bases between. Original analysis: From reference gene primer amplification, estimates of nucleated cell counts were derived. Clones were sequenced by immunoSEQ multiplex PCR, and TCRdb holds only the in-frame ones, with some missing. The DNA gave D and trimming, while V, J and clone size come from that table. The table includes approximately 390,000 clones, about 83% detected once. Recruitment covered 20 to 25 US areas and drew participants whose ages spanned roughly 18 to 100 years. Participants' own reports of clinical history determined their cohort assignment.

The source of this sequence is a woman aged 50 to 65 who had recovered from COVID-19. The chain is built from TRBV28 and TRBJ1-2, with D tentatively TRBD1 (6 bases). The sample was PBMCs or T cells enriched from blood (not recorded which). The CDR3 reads CASSLSLTGTIYGYTF. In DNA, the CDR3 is TGTGCCAGCAGTTTATCCCTCACCGGGACAATCTATGGCTACACCTTC.